These T cell receptor beta chains were read from a single sample in a study of blood T cell repertoires in COVID-19. Generated by immunoSEQ multiplex PCR, the TCRdb table keeps only in-frame clones and is missing some. This sample yields 100,000 to 150,000 clones, of which roughly 85% are seen a single time; approximately 3.5% belongs to the top ten. The sample taken for sequencing was peripheral blood. The receptor source for this set is a woman aged 80 or over with COVID-19, enrolled during active disease. Both conserved end residues are trimmed from each CDR3. A D gene is named only where the DNA matches it firmly.

D	J	V	length	CDR3
TRBD1	TRBJ2-7	TRBV3-1/TRBV3-2	15	ASSQIGTGQLSYEQY
-	TRBJ2-3	TRBV9	15	ASSVVGSGVGADTQY
-	TRBJ1-3	TRBV19	15	ASSLPGLPRGKSTIY
TRBD2	TRBJ2-1	TRBV28	14	ASATRAGGRYNEQF
TRBD1	TRBJ2-5	TRBV7-2	12	ASSLDRGRETQY
-	TRBJ2-2	TRBV4-1	15	ASSQYSGSTSDRELF
TRBD1	TRBJ2-7	TRBV18	14	ASSRSPGTGSYEQY
TRBD1	TRBJ1-2	TRBV5-1	11	ASSLGGENVYT
-	TRBJ1-2	TRBV7-2	12	ASSWAGSPLGYT
TRBD1	TRBJ1-5	TRBV6-5	13	ASSYGTGYNQPQH
-	TRBJ1-1	TRBV19	7	ASGIGAF
TRBD2	TRBJ2-1	TRBV9	15	ASSPMTSGGWYNEQF
-	TRBJ2-1	TRBV4-3	13	ASSQDWRGRNEQF
-	TRBJ1-1	TRBV5-4	9	ASSFSTEAF
-	TRBJ2-1	TRBV7-6	12	ASSDSGSYNEQF
TRBD1	TRBJ1-2	TRBV28	16	ASSWNTRDTGADYGYT
TRBD1	TRBJ1-6	TRBV28	14	ASSLRGTGANSPLH
-	TRBJ2-3	TRBV5-4	12	ASSFRGSTDTQY
-	TRBJ1-4	TRBV13	12	ASSYRRDYGKLF
-	TRBJ2-7	TRBV27	12	ASSLSQRSYEQY
-	TRBJ1-1	TRBV9	13	ASSVEGVRNTEAF
-	TRBJ1-2	TRBV4-1	12	ASSPQGGLYGYT
-	TRBJ1-5	TRBV3-1/TRBV3-2	10	ASSQDEGAQH
TRBD1	TRBJ2-2	TRBV24-1	13	ATSDWQGDTGELF
-	TRBJ1-2	TRBV7-8	14	ASSSLETAANYGYT
TRBD2	TRBJ2-7	TRBV7-2	13	ASSLRPSGPYEQY
-	TRBJ2-7	TRBV19	12	ASSPQGGSYEQY
TRBD1	TRBJ2-6	TRBV9	17	ASSVSGTGSSSGANVLT
-	TRBJ2-2	TRBV4-3	12	ASSGGRGVGELF
TRBD1	TRBJ1-3	TRBV18	13	ASSFGQGSGNTIY
-	TRBJ2-3	TRBV4-3	14	ASSQERGARTDTQY
TRBD2	TRBJ2-7	TRBV7-6	13	ASSLYSGGRDEQY
-	TRBJ2-1	TRBV7-3	14	ASNWVRERVRNEQF
-	TRBJ2-5	TRBV6-5	10	ASRSSGGAQY
-	TRBJ2-1	TRBV18	12	ASSPELASNEQF
TRBD2	TRBJ2-5	TRBV5-1	12	ASSFPGGGKTQY
TRBD1	TRBJ2-7	TRBV18	12	ASSLDRVSYEQY
-	TRBJ2-2	TRBV29-1	10	SVDGETGELF
TRBD2	TRBJ2-1	TRBV3-1/TRBV3-2	10	ASSRTSGRSF
-	TRBJ2-2	TRBV5-1	13	ASSFQGPDTGELF
-	TRBJ1-2	TRBV12-3/TRBV12-4	11	ASSFGALRGYT
-	TRBJ1-1	TRBV2	11	ASSPAVSTEAF